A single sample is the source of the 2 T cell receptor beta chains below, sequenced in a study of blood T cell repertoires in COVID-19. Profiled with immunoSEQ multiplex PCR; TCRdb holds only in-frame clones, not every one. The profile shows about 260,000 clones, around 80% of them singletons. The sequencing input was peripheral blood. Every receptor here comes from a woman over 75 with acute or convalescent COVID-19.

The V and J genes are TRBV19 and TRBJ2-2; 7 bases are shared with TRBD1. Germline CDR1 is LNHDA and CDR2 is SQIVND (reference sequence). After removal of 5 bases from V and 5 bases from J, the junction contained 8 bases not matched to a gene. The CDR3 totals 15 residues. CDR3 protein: CASSSPDRSTGELFF. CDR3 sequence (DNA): TGTGCCAGTAGTTCTCCGGACAGGAGTACCGGGGAGCTGTTTTTT.

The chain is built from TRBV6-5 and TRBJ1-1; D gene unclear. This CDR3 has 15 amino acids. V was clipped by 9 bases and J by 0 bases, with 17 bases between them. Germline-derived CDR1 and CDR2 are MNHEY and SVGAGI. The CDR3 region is CASLRVINMNTEAFF. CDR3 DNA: TGTGCCAGTCTGAGGGTGATAAACATGAACACTGAAGCTTTCTTT.